The rows below give T cell receptor beta chains drawn from one sample of a study of neurological immune-mediated disorders. TCRdb passed the 5' RACE reads through MiXCR, listing each CDR3 protein once. In the table there are tens of thousands of distinct CDR3 sequences, 17% of which are singletons. Sequenced input: PBMCs. The receptors were gathered from a woman aged 40 to 50 in good health. CDR3s include the opening cysteine and the closing phenylalanine or tryptophan. A D gene is named only where the DNA matches it firmly. Clone size is shown for a subset of rows, as once, few, many or a class of expanded clone.

J | size | V | D | DNA | CDR3
TRBJ2-5 | many | TRBV5-1 | TRBD2 | TGCGCCAGCAGCCCCCCCTTTCTAGCGGGGGGGCCGAAGACCCAGTACTTC | CASSPPFLAGGPKTQYF
TRBJ2-3 | many | TRBV20-1 | NA | TGCAGTGCGCCCAACGGCATGACAGATACGCAGTATTTT | CSAPNGMTDTQYF
TRBJ1-2 | many | TRBV19 | TRBD1 | TGTGCCAGTAGTGTATCGACAGGGGGTAATGGCTACACCTTC | CASSVSTGGNGYTF
TRBJ1-3 | many | TRBV15 | NA | TGTGCCACCAGCTTTCACCCCCGCTCTGGAAACACCATATATTTT | CATSFHPRSGNTIYF
TRBJ1-2 | NA | TRBV5-6 | NA | TGTGCCAGCAGCTTAGGGACAAAGAACTATGGCTACACCTTC | CASSLGTKNYGYTF
TRBJ2-5 | many | TRBV7-2 | TRBD1 | TGTGCCAGCAGCCAGGGGGCAGGGGGGGAGACCCAGTACTTC | CASSQGAGGETQYF
TRBJ2-4 | many | TRBV5-1 | NA | TGCGCCAGCAGCTTAGGGACTGCCGAAAACATTCAGTACTTC | CASSLGTAENIQYF
TRBJ2-5 | NA | TRBV20-1 | NA | TGCAGTGCTAGAGATCCCGGCAGGGCGGGAATGTTGGAGACCCAGTACTTC | CSARDPGRAGMLETQYF
TRBJ1-2 | many | TRBV5-1 | TRBD1 | TGCGCCAGCAGCTTTGAACCGGGACAGAACTTTCGAGGCTACACCTTC | CASSFEPGQNFRGYTF
TRBJ1-1 | many | TRBV7-2 | NA | TGTGCCAGCAGCTTGTGGGGGTCAAACACTGAAGCTTTCTTT | CASSLWGSNTEAFF
TRBJ2-5 | many | TRBV6-2/TRBV6-3 | NA | TGTGCCAGCAGCCGACCCCAGGAGACCCAGTACTTC | CASSRPQETQYF
TRBJ2-3 | many | TRBV15 | NA | TGTGCCACCAGCCATGACCGGGGTACGCAGTATTTT | CATSHDRGTQYF
TRBJ2-1 | NA | TRBV5-6 | NA | TGTGCCAGCAGCTTGATTACAGGGTATGGCGATGAGCAGTTCTTC | CASSLITGYGDEQFF
TRBJ2-3 | NA | TRBV14 | TRBD1 | TGTGCCAGCAGCCTCGGGACAGGGGCGGTCACAGATACGCAGTATTTT | CASSLGTGAVTDTQYF
TRBJ2-3 | few | TRBV11-2 | TRBD1 | TGTGCCAGCAGCCGGGGACAGACCCTCAGGAATACGCAGTATTTT | CASSRGQTLRNTQYF
TRBJ2-6 | many | TRBV7-2 | TRBD2 | TGTGCCAGCAGCCGACCTCCGGGACTAGCCTTCTCTGGGGCCAACGTCCTGACTTTC | CASSRPPGLAFSGANVLTF
TRBJ2-1 | NA | TRBV5-5 | NA | TGTGCCAGCTGGTACTTCTACTATGAGCAGTTCTTC | CASWYFYYEQFF
TRBJ1-5 | many | TRBV20-1 | NA | TGCAGTGCTAGAGGGCCAGGGGAAGGTAGCAATCAGCCCCAGCATTTT | CSARGPGEGSNQPQHF
TRBJ2-7 | many | TRBV5-1 | NA | TGCGCCAGCAGCTTGAGAGCGGACTCCTACGAGCAGTACTTC | CASSLRADSYEQYF
TRBJ1-2 | many | TRBV5-1 | NA | TGCGCCAGCAGCTTGGTTCCGGGAAACTATGGCTACACCTTC | CASSLVPGNYGYTF
TRBJ2-7 | many | TRBV7-3 | TRBD1 | TGTGCCAGCAGCCCGACAGGGGGCCCCGAGCAGTACTTC | CASSPTGGPEQYF
TRBJ2-4 | many | TRBV6-1 | TRBD2 | TGTGCCAGCAGTCCTAGCGGGGGGCTAGCCAAAAACATTCAGTACTTC | CASSPSGGLAKNIQYF
TRBJ1-2 | NA | TRBV6-5 | NA | TGTGCCAGCAGAGGGGCAACAAGACTTCAAGCTAACTATGGCTACACCTTC | CASRGATRLQANYGYTF
TRBJ1-5 | many | TRBV20-1 | NA | TGCAGTGCTAGAGTGTCAGGGTACCAGCCCCAGCATTTT | CSARVSGYQPQHF
TRBJ2-1 | many | TRBV5-1 | TRBD2 | TGCGCCAGCCGCTTGGATGGGACTAGCGTTGAGCAGTTCTTC | CASRLDGTSVEQFF
TRBJ1-6 | NA | TRBV10-1 | TRBD1 | TGCGCCAGCTCCGGGACAGGGGACAATTCACCCCTCCACTTT | CASSGTGDNSPLHF
TRBJ1-1 | NA | TRBV6-1 | TRBD1 | TGTGCCAGCAGTATGGGACAGGGGACCACTGAAGCTTTCTTT | CASSMGQGTTEAFF
TRBJ2-3 | many | TRBV20-1 | TRBD2 | TGCAGTGCTAGAGATGGCGCGGGGGGGCAGGATACGCAGTATTTT | CSARDGAGGQDTQYF
TRBJ2-3 | few | TRBV14 | TRBD2 | TGTGCCAGCCTATCTCAGGGGCCAACTAGCGGGGAGACAGATACGCAGTATTTT | CASLSQGPTSGETDTQYF
TRBJ2-3 | NA | TRBV24-1 | NA | TGTGCCACCAGTGATTTCAGGGGCGTTGGAGATACGCAGTATTTT | CATSDFRGVGDTQYF
TRBJ2-3 | many | TRBV27 | TRBD2 | TGTGCCAGCAGTTTAGCGGGACTAGCGGGGCCAGATACGCAGTATTTT | CASSLAGLAGPDTQYF
TRBJ2-1 | many | TRBV7-2 | TRBD2 | TGTGCCAGCAGCTCCAGCGGGGGGGGCCCCAATGAGCAGTTCTTC | CASSSSGGGPNEQFF
TRBJ1-2 | many | TRBV5-1 | NA | TGCGCCAGCACCGAGAGGGTTCAGGGGAGGCTCTATGGCTACACCTTC | CASTERVQGRLYGYTF
TRBJ2-3 | NA | TRBV30 | NA | TGTGCCTCCTCTCAGAGGGGGGAATACACAGATACGCAGTATTTT | CASSQRGEYTDTQYF
TRBJ2-4 | NA | TRBV30 | NA | TGTGCCTGGAGTGTACGGAGGGTGGGGAACATTCAGTACTTC | CAWSVRRVGNIQYF
TRBJ2-7 | many | TRBV12-3/TRBV12-4 | TRBD2 | TGTGCCAGCAGTCCCGTAGCGGGGCGGCGCTACGAGCAGTACTTC | CASSPVAGRRYEQYF
TRBJ2-3 | many | TRBV10-3 | TRBD2 | TGTGCCATCAGTGAGTCGACTAGCGGGGGGGCAGTGACAGATACGCAGTATTTT | CAISESTSGGAVTDTQYF
TRBJ2-1 | many | TRBV10-3 | NA | TGTGCCAGAAGCGAACGGGACATTACTAGGGGAACCTACAATGAGCAGTTCTTC | CARSERDITRGTYNEQFF
TRBJ2-1 | NA | TRBV6-2/TRBV6-3 | NA | TGTGCCAGCAGTCACACGAAAGGGGGGTCCTACAATGAGCAGTTCTTC | CASSHTKGGSYNEQFF
TRBJ2-1 | NA | TRBV19 | TRBD1 | TGTGCCAGTAGTATTCCGGGACAGGGTACCGGCTATGAGCAGTTCTTC | CASSIPGQGTGYEQFF
TRBJ2-3 | many | TRBV7-8 | NA | TGTGCCAGCAGCTTATCGGACAGTGGAACAGATACGCAGTATTTT | CASSLSDSGTDTQYF
TRBJ2-5 | many | TRBV6-5 | NA | TGTGCCAGCAGTCCTACACTAGCCCTACAAGAGACCCAGTACTTC | CASSPTLALQETQYF
TRBJ2-1 | many | TRBV10-3 | NA | TGTGCCATCAGTGTTGGGGCCGTGAACTACAATGAGCAGTTCTTC | CAISVGAVNYNEQFF